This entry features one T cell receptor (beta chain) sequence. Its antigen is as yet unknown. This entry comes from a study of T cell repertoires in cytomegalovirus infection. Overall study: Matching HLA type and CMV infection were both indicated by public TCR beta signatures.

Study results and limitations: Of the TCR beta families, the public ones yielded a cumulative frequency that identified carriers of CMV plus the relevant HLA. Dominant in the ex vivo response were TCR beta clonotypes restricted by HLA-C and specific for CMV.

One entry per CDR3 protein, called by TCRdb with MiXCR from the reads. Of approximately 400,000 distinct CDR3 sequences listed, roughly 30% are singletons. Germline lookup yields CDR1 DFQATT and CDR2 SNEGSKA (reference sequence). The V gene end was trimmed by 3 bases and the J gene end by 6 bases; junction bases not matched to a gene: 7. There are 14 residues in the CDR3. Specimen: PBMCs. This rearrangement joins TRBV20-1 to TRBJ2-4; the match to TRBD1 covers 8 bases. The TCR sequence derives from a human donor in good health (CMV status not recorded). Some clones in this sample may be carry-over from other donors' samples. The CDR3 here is CSASTGTGRNIQYF. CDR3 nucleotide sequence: TGCAGTGCTAGCACCGGGACAGGTAGAAACATTCAGTACTTC.